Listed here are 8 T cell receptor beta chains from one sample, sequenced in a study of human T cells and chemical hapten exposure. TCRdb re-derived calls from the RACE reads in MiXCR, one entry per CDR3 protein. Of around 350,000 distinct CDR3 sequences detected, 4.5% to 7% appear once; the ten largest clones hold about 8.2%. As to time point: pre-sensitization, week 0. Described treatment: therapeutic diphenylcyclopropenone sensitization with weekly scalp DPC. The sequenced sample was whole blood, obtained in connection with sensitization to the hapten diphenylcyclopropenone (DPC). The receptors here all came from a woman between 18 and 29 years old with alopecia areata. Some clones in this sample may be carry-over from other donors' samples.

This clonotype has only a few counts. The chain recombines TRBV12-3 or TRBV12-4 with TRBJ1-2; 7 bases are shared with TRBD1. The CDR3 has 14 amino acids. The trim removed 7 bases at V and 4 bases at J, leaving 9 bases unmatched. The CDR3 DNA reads TGTGCCAGCACCTCCACAGGGGTCCCCTATGGCTACACCTTC. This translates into CASTSTGVPYGYTF.

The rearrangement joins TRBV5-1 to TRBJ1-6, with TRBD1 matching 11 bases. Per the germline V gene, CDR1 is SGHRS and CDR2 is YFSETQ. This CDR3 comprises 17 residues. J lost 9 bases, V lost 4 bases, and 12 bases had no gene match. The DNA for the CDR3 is TGCGCCAGCAGCAGGGGGACAGGGGGAAGGGTCGCTTCACCCCTCCACTTT. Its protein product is CASSRGTGGRVASPLHF.

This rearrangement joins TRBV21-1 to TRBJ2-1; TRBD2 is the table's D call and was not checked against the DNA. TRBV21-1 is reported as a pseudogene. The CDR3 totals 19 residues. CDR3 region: CASSTPSWLAGGTYNEQFF. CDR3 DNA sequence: TGTGCCAGCAGCACACCCTCTTGGTTAGCGGGGGGTACCTACAATGAGCAGTTCTTC.

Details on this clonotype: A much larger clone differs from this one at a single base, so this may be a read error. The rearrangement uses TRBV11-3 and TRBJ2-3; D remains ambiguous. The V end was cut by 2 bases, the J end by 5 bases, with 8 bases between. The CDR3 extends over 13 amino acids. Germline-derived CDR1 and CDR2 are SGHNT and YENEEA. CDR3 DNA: TGTGCCAGCAGCTTAATGGGTGTAGATACGCAGTATTTT. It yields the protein CASSLMGVDTQYF.

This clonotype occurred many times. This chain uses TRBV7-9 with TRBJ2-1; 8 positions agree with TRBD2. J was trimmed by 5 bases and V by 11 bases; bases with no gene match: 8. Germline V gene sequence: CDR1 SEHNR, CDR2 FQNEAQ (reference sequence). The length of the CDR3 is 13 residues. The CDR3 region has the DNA TGTGCCGGACAAGGCGGGGGGAACAATGAGCAGTTCTTC. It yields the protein CAGQGGGNNEQFF.

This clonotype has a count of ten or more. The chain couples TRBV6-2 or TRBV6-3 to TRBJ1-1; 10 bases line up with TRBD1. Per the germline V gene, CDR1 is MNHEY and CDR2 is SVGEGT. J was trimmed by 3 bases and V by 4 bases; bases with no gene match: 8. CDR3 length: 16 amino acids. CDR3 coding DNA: TGTGCCAGCAGTTTTCCACCCGGGACAGGGGACACTGAAGCTTTCTTT. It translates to CASSFPPGTGDTEAFF.

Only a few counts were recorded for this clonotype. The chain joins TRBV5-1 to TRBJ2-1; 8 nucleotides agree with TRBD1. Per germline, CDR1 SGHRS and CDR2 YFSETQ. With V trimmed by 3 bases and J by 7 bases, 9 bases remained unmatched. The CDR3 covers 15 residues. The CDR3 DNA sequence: TGCGCCAGCAGCTCGGACGCAGGGGGCCCGAATGAGCAGTTCTTC. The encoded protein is CASSSDAGGPNEQFF.

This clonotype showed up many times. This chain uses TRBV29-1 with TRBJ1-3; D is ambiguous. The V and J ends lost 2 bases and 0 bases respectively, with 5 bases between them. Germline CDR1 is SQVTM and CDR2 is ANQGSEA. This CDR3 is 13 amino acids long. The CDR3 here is CSVEQLSGNTIYF. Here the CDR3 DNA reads TGCAGCGTTGAACAGCTCTCTGGAAACACCATATATTTT.